The 20 T cell receptor beta chains in this list originate from one sample, sequenced in a study of cytomegalovirus exposure and HLA in healthy donors. PCR amplification relied on 60 Vbeta primers (plus 13 Jbeta primers). The repertoire was sequenced with immunoSEQ multiplex PCR; TCRdb's copy has only in-frame clones and lacks some. The profile shows approximately 100,000 clones, around two thirds of them singletons. Input material: PBMCs. These receptor sequences come from a man aged 25 to 40 in good health and CMV-seropositive.

This clone turned up a few times. The chain employs TRBV11-2 and TRBJ1-2; no firm D call. V lost 8 bases and J 0 bases, leaving 13 bases between the germline ends. From germline, CDR1 is SGHAT and CDR2 FQNNGV. CDR3 length: 14 amino acids. The CDR3 sequence is CASGNIISNYGYTF. The CDR3 nucleotides are TGTGCCAGCGGCAACATTATATCTAACTATGGCTACACCTTC.

The chain recombines TRBV13 with TRBJ2-7, with no clear D. The V end lost 0 bases, the J end lost 3 bases, and 12 bases lay between the germline ends. The CDR3 consists of 15 residues. CDR1 is PRHDT and CDR2 is FYEKMQ in the germline V gene (reference sequence). In nucleotides, the CDR3 is TGTGCCAGCAGCTTAGGCCGAAACTCCTTCTACGAGCAGTACTTC. Amino acids: CASSLGRNSFYEQYF.

The genes are TRBV5-1 and TRBJ2-7; D gene ambiguous. V was cut by 0 bases and J by 5 bases, with 6 bases left in between. The CDR3 sequence is 12 residues long. Germline assignment: CDR1 SGHRS and CDR2 YFSETQ. Here the CDR3 DNA reads TGCGCCAGCAGCTTGGGGGCACACGAGCAGTACTTC. This translates into CASSLGAHEQYF.

This chain joins TRBV5-1 and TRBJ2-7; TRBD2 matches at 10 bases. Germline CDR1 and CDR2: SGHRS and YFSETQ. V lost 3 bases, J lost 0 bases, and 6 bases stayed unmatched. The CDR3 sequence is 16 residues long. The CDR3 spells CASSSRLAGSSYEQYF. Written as DNA, the CDR3 is TGCGCCAGCAGCTCTAGACTAGCGGGTAGCTCCTACGAGCAGTACTTC.

This clone was detected a few times. The CDR3 spells CASSLAGGGPYNEQFF. DNA for the CDR3: TGCGCCAGCAGCTTGGCCGGCGGGGGCCCGTACAATGAGCAGTTCTTC. The chain recombines TRBV5-1 with TRBJ2-1; tentatively, D is TRBD2 (7 bases). The CDR3 loop spans 16 amino acids. V shed 0 bases and J shed 4 bases, with 14 bases lying between them. Per germline, CDR1 SGHRS and CDR2 YFSETQ.

The chain carries TRBV19 and TRBJ1-1; unclear D gene. Deletions cut 6 bases from V and 5 bases from J, with 16 bases between. The CDR3 consists of 14 residues. Per germline, CDR1 LNHDA and CDR2 SQIVND (reference sequence). CDR3 residues: CASRLGWERTEAFF. The CDR3 DNA sequence: TGTGCCAGTAGGCTGGGGTGGGAGAGAACTGAAGCTTTCTTT. Variable domain in full (rest from reference TRBV19 and TRBJ1-1): DGGITQSPKYLFRKEGQNVTLSCEQNLNHDAMYWYRQDPGQGLRLIYYSQIVNDFQKGDIAEGYSVSREKKESFPLTVTSAQKNPTAFYLCASRLGWERTEAFFGQGTRLTVV.

The J gene is TRBJ2-1, the V gene TRBV5-1, with 8 positions matching TRBD1. V gave up 4 bases and J gave up 7 bases; unmatched junction bases: 10. This CDR3 comprises 15 residues. Germline V gives CDR1 SGHRS, CDR2 YFSETQ. Here the CDR3 reads CASSPDRGVKNEQFF. CDR3 coding DNA: TGCGCCAGCAGCCCCGACAGGGGAGTAAAGAATGAGCAGTTCTTC.

For the CDR3, the DNA is TGTGCCATCAGTGCGGCAGGGGGGTGGACTGGGGCCAACGTCCTGACTTTC. It is translated as CAISAAGGWTGANVLTF. The rearrangement links TRBV10-3 to TRBJ2-6; a weak D match, TRBD1 (7 bases). Germline CDR1 reads ENHRY; CDR2 reads SYGVKD. The CDR3 loop spans 17 amino acids. The V end lost 4 bases, the J end lost 2 bases, and 15 bases lay between the germline ends.

CDR3 nucleotide sequence: TGTGCCAGCTCACACCCCAGGGACACAGATACGCAGTATTTT. This codes for CASSHPRDTDTQYF. The chain recombines TRBV18 with TRBJ2-3; possibly TRBD1 for D (5 bases). This CDR3 contains 14 residues. V lost 4 bases, J lost 2 bases, and 10 bases lay in between. Germline CDR1 is KGHSH and CDR2 is LQKENI.

The V and J genes are TRBV5-1 and TRBJ2-1; TRBD2 matches at 14 bases. This CDR3 is 16 amino acids long. Losses at the gene ends were 6 bases for V and 7 bases for J; bases not matched to a gene: 9. Germline assignment: CDR1 SGHRS and CDR2 YFSETQ. The CDR3 loop is CASTIGGLAGVNEQFF. The CDR3, as DNA: TGCGCCAGCACCATTGGGGGACTAGCGGGGGTTAATGAGCAGTTCTTC.

The CDR3 protein is CASSIAGVSYNEQFF. Written as DNA, the CDR3 is TGTGCCAGCAGTATAGCGGGGGTCTCCTACAATGAGCAGTTCTTC. The rearrangement joins TRBV2 to TRBJ2-1; 9 bases agree with TRBD2. Germline V lookup: CDR1 SNHLY, CDR2 FYNNEI. Trimming removed 5 bases from V and 0 bases from J; junction bases left unmatched: 2. The CDR3 runs to 15 residues.

The chain couples TRBV27 to TRBJ2-7; 11 positions agree with TRBD2. The CDR3 has 16 residues. Losses at the gene ends were 5 bases for V and 3 bases for J; bases not matched to a gene: 9. CDR1 and CDR2 (germline): MNHEY, SMNVEV (reference sequence). CDR3 protein: CASSAATSGALYEQYF. DNA for the CDR3: TGTGCCAGCAGTGCCGCGACTAGCGGGGCTCTCTACGAGCAGTACTTC.

This chain links TRBV7-8 with TRBJ1-5, with a possible D match to TRBD1 (5 bases). The germline gives CDR1 SGHVS, CDR2 FQNEAQ. Trimming stripped 5 bases from V and 8 bases from J, with 22 bases between. This CDR3 comprises 16 residues. CDR3 residues: CASSPGVGSGGEPQHF. The CDR3 coding sequence is TGTGCCAGCAGCCCGGGGGTAGGGTCGGGGGGGGAGCCCCAGCATTTT. The variable domain in full, completed from reference TRBV7-8 and TRBJ1-5, reads GAGVSQSPRYKVAKRGQDVALRCDPISGHVSLFWYQQALGQGPEFLTYFQNEAQLDKSGLPSDRFFAERPEGSVSTLKIQRTQQEDSAVYLCASSPGVGSGGEPQHFGDGTRLSIL.

Note on this clone: The germline gene is not matched at one end of the junction; a read error may be the cause. This chain joins TRBV11-3 and TRBJ1-2, with 7 bases that match TRBD1. The V gene's germline CDR1 is SGHNT and CDR2 YENEEA. This CDR3 has 12 amino acids. The CDR3 protein is CARKDRAYRYTF. CDR3 in DNA: TGTGCCAGGAAAGACAGGGCCTATCGCTACACCTTC.

This rearrangement joins TRBV5-1 to TRBJ1-2, with D unclear. The CDR3 covers 15 residues. V was clipped by 0 bases and J by 1 base, with 10 bases between them. Germline lookup yields CDR1 SGHRS and CDR2 YFSETQ. Written as DNA, the CDR3 is TGCGCCAGCAGCTTGGAGTCCGGGGATAACTATGGCTACACCTTC. Translation gives CASSLESGDNYGYTF.

The chain joins TRBV5-1 to TRBJ2-5; 10 bases line up with TRBD1. Germline trimming cut 1 base from V and 2 bases from J; bases unmatched to any gene: 5. The germline gives CDR1 SGHRS, CDR2 YFSETQ. CDR3 length: 16 residues. CDR3 DNA sequence: TGCGCCAGCAGCTTGTGGGACAGGGGAAATCAAGAGACCCAGTACTTC. Amino acid sequence: CASSLWDRGNQETQYF.

The V call is TRBV9, the J call TRBJ2-7, with D tentatively TRBD2 (7 bases). Germline CDR1 reads SGDLS; CDR2 reads YYNGEE. This CDR3 spans 14 amino acids. Trimming took 3 bases from V and 2 from J, leaving 12 bases between them. This CDR3 reads CASSEGEGTYEQYF. The CDR3 DNA sequence: TGTGCCAGCAGCGAGGGGGAGGGGACCTACGAGCAGTACTTC.

The CDR3 nucleotides are TGTGCCAGCAGCTCCCCGACTAGCGCAGATACGCAGTATTTT. This translates into CASSSPTSADTQYF. This chain joins TRBV7-9 and TRBJ2-3; 8 bases align to TRBD2. CDR3 size: 14 residues. J lost 4 bases, V lost 4 bases, and 4 bases had no gene match. Germline values: CDR1 SEHNR, CDR2 FQNEAQ (reference sequence). Variable domain in full (rest from reference TRBV7-9 and TRBJ2-3): DTGVSQNPRHKITKRGQNVTFRCDPISEHNRLYWYRQTLGQGPEFLTYFQNEAQLEKSRLLSDRFSAERPKGSFSTLEIQRTEQGDSAMYLCASSSPTSADTQYFGPGTRLTVL.

There are a few counts of this clone. Other DNA sequences in this specimen translate into the identical CDR3. V usage is TRBV11-2 and J usage is TRBJ1-1; D might be TRBD1 (6 bases). CDR3 length: 17 residues. CDR1 is SGHAT, CDR2 FQNNGV, per germline. Trimming took 4 bases from V and 7 from J, leaving 25 bases between them. CDR3 in DNA: TGTGCCAGCAGCTCGATCCTTCTCGGGACAAAAAAGGATGAAGCTTTCTTT. Its translation: CASSSILLGTKKDEAFF.

This clone was counted a single time. The rearrangement uses TRBV4-2 and TRBJ2-5, with 8 bases matching TRBD2. Germline V lookup: CDR1 LGHNA, CDR2 YNFKEQ. This CDR3 has 16 amino acids. V dropped 1 base and J dropped 5; count of bases not matched to a gene: 9. For the CDR3, the DNA is TGTGCCAGCAGCCAAGGTTCGGGGGGGTTAAGGGAGACCCAGTACTTC. This encodes CASSQGSGGLRETQYF.